The sequence of this TCR beta chain was determined in a study of T cell responses to AZD1222 COVID-19 vaccine. The wider study: Some second doses came at about 4 weeks and others at about 12 weeks; these were pooled.

TCRdb keeps only in-frame clones here, not all; method: immunoSEQ multiplex PCR. The sample contains 150,000 to 200,000 clones, roughly 90% of which appear only once. A word on this clone: Its specificity is not known.

Study observations and caveats: White British ancestry dominated among donors, who included more females, and clonal diversity was possibly underestimated. CD4 TCRs associated with vaccination spanned spike, dominating at 160-218 and 743-854.

The germline CDR1 and CDR2 sequences are MNHEY and SMNVEV (reference sequence). This CDR3 has 14 residues. The V and J ends lost 5 bases and 6 bases respectively, with 13 bases between them. The rearrangement joins TRBV27 to TRBJ2-2, with D perhaps matching TRBD1 or TRBD2 (5 bases each). The sequence derives from an adult in good health. Here the sequenced sample was peripheral blood, taken on day 0 of AZD1222 vaccination. In nucleotides, the CDR3 is TGTGCCAGCAGTCTCTTCGTGGGACCCGGGGAGCTGTTTTTT. Translating gives CASSLFVGPGELFF.